The text below deals with one T cell receptor (beta chain). In Seattle, patients joined the study during active infection and were tracked longitudinally. These data originate in a study of blood T cell repertoires in COVID-19. Across the whole study: The analysed material was cDNA or gDNA that came from T cells, B-cell-depleted T cells, or PBMCs.

Germline V CDR1 and CDR2: KGHSH, LQKENI. There are 13 residues in the CDR3. V was pared by 1 base and J by 6 bases, with 9 bases between. Methods used by the authors: By means of reference gene primer amplification, nucleated cell counts were estimated. Repertoires were generated with immunoSEQ multiplex PCR, while TCRdb's copy carries only in-frame clones and drops some. Clone size and the V and J calls come from that table; the DNA yielded D and trimming. This table has 200,000 to 250,000 clones, nearly 95% appearing once. The clonotype was recovered from a man younger than 40 with COVID-19, enrolled during active disease. The rearrangement links TRBV18 to TRBJ1-2; D is undetermined. The sample was peripheral blood. The CDR3 coding sequence is TGTGCCAGCTCACCACGGCCCCAGGATGGCTACACCTTC. This translates into CASSPRPQDGYTF.